This TCR beta chain was documented in a study of T cell responses to AZD1222 COVID-19 vaccine. Study-level findings and limits: Donors skewed white British and female; clonal diversity was possibly underestimated.

V lost 5 bases and J 1 base, leaving 9 bases between the germline ends. The CDR3 spans 14 residues. Germline lookup yields CDR1 LNHDA and CDR2 SQIVND (reference sequence). On this clone itself: The antigen is undetermined.

Here immunoSEQ multiplex PCR was the method, and the copy in TCRdb shows in-frame clones only, minus some. Among about 140,000 clones listed, roughly 91% were seen once. The sample here was peripheral blood, taken on day 0 of AZD1222 vaccination. This TCR was recovered from an adult in good health. This chain uses TRBV19 with TRBJ2-4, with D possibly TRBD1 on 6 matching bases. This CDR3 reads CASSPGVAKNIQYF. CDR3 DNA: TGTGCCAGTAGTCCAGGGGTGGCCAAAAACATTCAGTACTTC.